What follows describes a single T cell receptor (beta chain). This clone's antigen is unknown. The input lacks base qualities; no much larger clone sits a single base away. The germline V gene yields KGHSH for CDR1 and LQKENI for CDR2. Germline trimming: 3 bases from V, 3 bases from J; junction bases outside gene matches: 0. The CDR3 has 14 amino acids, counting the end cysteine and phenylalanine. The only DNA kept is the CDR3, 42 bases in frame from the first base. The library came from the immunoSEQ multiplex PCR assay. A mixture of 60 forward primers for TCR Vbeta segments and 13 reverse primers for TCR Jbeta segments was used in the multiplex PCR. A multiplex PCR assay on genomic DNA amplified the CDR3 region of rearranged TCR beta genes. The Illumina HiSeq System was used to sequence the amplified TCR beta libraries as 87-base-pair reads. Turning to the authors' computational methods: A later analysis counted some 80 million unique TCR beta chains across the 700 or so repertoires, and some 11 million of these chains were shared by at least two donors. Raw reads were error-corrected and collapsed into unique sequences by a nearest-neighbor algorithm in which closely related sequences were merged to remove PCR and sequencing errors. Alignment of CDR3 sequences to IMGT reference sequences was used to assign V, D and J gene segments. Each retained sequence needed at least a six-nucleotide match to both a V gene segment and a J gene segment. A rearrangement counted as productive if the CDR3 had no stop codons and remained in frame with V and J, and every other rearrangement counted as non-productive. Following IMGT convention, CDR3 was defined as the stretch from the second conserved V-encoded cysteine to the conserved J-encoded phenylalanine. Sequences without an unambiguous match to a single V gene segment were excluded from the earlier analysis of over 500 of the donors. An earlier analysis of over 450 of the donors classified V segments as functional when productive rearrangements were above 56.7% and as segregating when the standard deviation between donors was above 5%. A statistical classification framework was built to diagnose cytomegalovirus status from the catalog of TCR beta chain sequences. In a later analysis, V and J genes were assigned by comparing TCR nucleotide sequences against IMGT/GENE-DB human TR gene sequences. Using the TCRdist pipeline, a later analysis assigned CDR3 sequences along with most-parsimonious VDJ recombination scenarios. A later analysis defined each TCR beta chain by its CDR3 amino acid sequence plus V-gene family, and excluded reads lacking a unique V-gene family. In a later analysis, 450 to 600 highly shared, low-generation-probability nucleotide sequences were removed to address suspected cross-contamination and a sequencing artifact. In a later analysis, a clonal expansion index was calculated for each public chain from normalized within-repertoire ranks of inferred template counts. Generation probabilities in a later analysis came from a VDJ recombination model fitted to out-of-frame rearrangements, and those results were checked against IGoR. In a later analysis, TCR-TCR, TCR-HLA and TCR-CMV co-occurrence was scored with hypergeometric tests, and a repertoire-size bias correction was applied to TCR pairs. In a later analysis, false discovery rates were estimated by permuting HLA or CMV assignments 20 times. In a later analysis, co-occurring TCRs were grouped using DBSCAN, and TCRdist sequence similarity was added for clustering within HLA-allele-positive subsets. Repertoires with fewer than 30,000 or more than 120,000 public chains were left out of co-occurrence clustering, as were roughly five repertoires with anomalous nucleotide sharing. The source is immuneACCESS, and TCRdb retained only in-frame sequences with V and J called. Part of the clones is not carried over; for the studies checked, unresolved V genes explain less than half of this, and the remainder is unexplained. The V and J calls and clone size were taken over from that table, and D and trimming were inferred from the DNA. For this sample there are approximately 71,000 clones; approximately 79% appear just once. The ten largest clones take up over 10% of the sample.

The data stem from a study of cytomegalovirus exposure and HLA in healthy donors (dated by TCRdb to between 2016 and 2019). Describing the broader study: An earlier analysis of several hundred of the donors reported 250 to 300 Gb of sequence data and 117 million unique TCR beta sequences from 150 million to 200 million T cells. The study combined high-throughput TCR immunosequencing, statistical association of individual TCRs with disease status, and machine learning to predict cytomegalovirus infection status. In the later analysis, no new phenotypic data were used to find candidate immune exposures; instead, reliance was placed on TCR beta sequences and their occurrence across donors. The study was designed to test whether signatures of past pathogen exposure could be identified by cataloging public T cell receptors. Genome-wide SNP genotypes for about 55% of the 666 donors were used in a later genetic analysis, which treated that subset as a discovery cohort. HLA typing included class I and class II loci at four-digit resolution. Roughly five DR-DQ haplotypes were handled as single units for association and clustering because linkage in the cohort was strong. An early release covering about 600 HLA-typed donors comprised about 300 gigabases of sequencing data and approximately 85 million unique TCR sequences. The genetic ancestry cluster associated with self-reported Caucasian donors included 81% of the approximately 400 genotyped donors. Across some 400 genotyped donors of the cohort, an average of about 250,000 unique TCR beta nucleotide sequences per donor were sequenced, and roughly a sixth of those sequences were non-productive. To study patterns of TCR occurrence, a later analysis re-analyzed previously published TCR beta repertoires from several hundred donors and added high-resolution HLA genotyping. Along with the roughly 670-subject first cohort, a separate validation cohort of over 90 different subjects was used. Every repertoire in the discovery cohort had been generated on one and the same sequencing platform. Using immunosequencing, the study profiled T cell repertoires from approximately 700 subjects and related those repertoires to cytomegalovirus serostatus. Typing coverage differed by locus: A, B, C, DRB1 and DQB1 were typed in about 620-640 donors, DQA1 in around 500, DPA1 in roughly 590, and DPB1 in just under 480. Donor age, sex, ethnicity and CMV serostatus were collected together with the repertoire data. An earlier analysis of around 640 of the donors used high-throughput TCR beta sequencing to judge whether each TCR beta V gene segment behaved as functional or pseudogenic. Here is what the overall study found, with its caveats: Presence/absence analyses assumed roughly uniform sequencing depth across donors, an assumption that may not hold. V-gene and J-gene trimming of TCR beta chains was associated with a missense DCLRE1C variant in a later genetic analysis, and the association was replicated in an independent cohort. Assigning TCR associations to individual alleles was difficult when HLA alleles, especially DR and DQ, strongly co-occurred. Most CMV-associated TCR beta chains appeared to be HLA-restricted in a later analysis, and the HLA associations seemed to be driven largely by CMV exposure. Because the 87-base-pair reads could not distinguish some IMGT-functional V segments, including TRBV6-2 and TRBV6-3, those segments were excluded. According to a later analysis, parvovirus B19, influenza, CMV and Epstein-Barr virus appeared linked to several top co-occurrence clusters. Correlated functional status among segregating V segments might be attributable to linkage disequilibrium, but an unknown experimental factor could not be ruled out. A further reported finding was that TCR beta sequences accurately predicted the HLA-A and HLA-B alleles for most subjects in the first cohort. The only immune exposure information available for the cohort was CMV serostatus. A few of the identified cytomegalovirus-associated TCR beta chains were confirmed in vitro to be specific for cytomegalovirus antigens. A cluster of highly shared sequence variants was judged likely to be a technical artifact of the sequencing pipeline. In a later analysis, TCR association rates were found to vary across HLA loci, with the most associated TCRs seen for DRB1 alleles and the fewest for HLA-C alleles. HLA typing was unavailable for some donors at each locus, so association tests used only the typed subset. Most TCR sequences were seen in very few donors, while some public TCRs were found in many individuals. The study gave a list of about 150 TCR beta chains associated with cytomegalovirus. A later genetic analysis reported fewer N-insertions in productive TCRs among donors in an Asian-associated ancestry cluster than the roughly 700-donor mean. Because counts were too low, some 17 rarely observed V segments, including chromosome 9 orphons, were left out of the earlier analysis of approximately 500 of the donors. The classifier was reported to diagnose cytomegalovirus status with high specificity and sensitivity in both the original and validation cohorts. Only TCR beta chains were sequenced in this cohort, and the absence of alpha or paired-chain data limited detectable features. The authors suggested that the approach could potentially be generalized to other disease states and immunological phenotypes. Broadly in line with IMGT annotations, most TCR beta V segments showed up in productive rearrangements about 87% or about 30% of the time in an earlier analysis of 450 to 750 of the donors. In a later analysis, HLA-associated TCR beta chains were found to be more clonally expanded and to have lower generation probabilities than equally common non-associated chains. At a false discovery rate of 0.05, a later analysis linked under 20,000 TCR beta sequences to specific HLA alleles.

The cohort consisted of approximately 690 healthy bone marrow donors. Cohort members were all nominally healthy when sampled, although unrecorded immune exposures were likely present. The donor was CMV seropositive and was included in the group of 289 seropositive cohort members. A peripheral blood sample was collected from each donor, and TCR beta sequencing was performed on peripheral blood mononuclear cells. Genomic DNA extraction from the blood cell samples was performed with the Qiagen DNeasy Blood Extraction Kit. This receptor was taken from a woman aged 40-49 years in good health and CMV-seropositive. Sequencing was carried out using PBMCs. The chain couples TRBV18 to TRBJ2-5, with 11 central nucleotides matching TRBD1. The encoded CDR3 is CASSPGQGEETQYF. The DNA sequence is TGTGCCAGCTCACCGGGACAGGGGGAAGAGACCCAGTACTTC.